This TCR beta chain was identified during a study of blood T cell repertoires in COVID-19. On the study more broadly: There were acute and convalescent COVID-19 samples, and they came from the United States, Italy and Spain. T cells, B-cell-depleted T cells, or PBMCs supplied cDNA or gDNA.

After removal of 5 bases from V and 7 bases from J, the junction contained 11 bases not matched to a gene. The CDR3 has 16 residues. Germline CDR1 SEHNR, CDR2 FQNEAQ (reference sequence). Authors' processing steps: The assay estimated nucleated cells by amplifying reference gene primers. TCRdb's copy holds only in-frame clones and misses some; the assay was immunoSEQ multiplex PCR. The DNA was the basis for D and trimming; V, J and clone size are from that table. The sample lists 100,000 or so clones, approximately 72% occurring once. The V call is TRBV7-9, the J call TRBJ1-4; 9 nucleotides agree with TRBD1. The origin of this receptor is a woman aged 70 to 79 with acute or convalescent COVID-19. The sequenced sample was peripheral blood. This CDR3 is CASSPTQGAPGEKLFF. CDR3 DNA sequence: TGTGCCAGCAGCCCCACACAGGGGGCGCCTGGTGAAAAACTGTTTTTT.